The entry below describes one TCR beta chain. Which antigen it targets is not known. Base qualities are not at hand, and no much larger clone is one base apart. The time point label here, explained by the study, means: baseline before first vaccination. Samples from vaccinated people were obtained from the UK trials COV001 and COV002, which included a single-blind randomized controlled phase 2/3 trial of AZD1222 (ChAdOx1 nCoV-19) in healthy adults. Trial participant PBMC samples were collected at day 0 and day 28 after the second dose for TCRbeta chain sequencing. The CDR3 regions of human TCRbeta chains were analyzed by immunosequencing. Per the source publication's procedure: TCRs in the repertoires were matched against a reference library of SARS-CoV-2-specific TCRs that had been generated with the MIRA antigen-specificity platform. Breadth was defined as the fraction of unique TCRs that were SARS-CoV-2-associated, and depth was defined as the fraction of total T cells that were SARS-CoV-2-associated. Using the MIRA data, each spike-specific TCR was mapped to the spike region that the TCR reacts to and placed in a CD4 or CD8 class. Log10-transformed breadth and depth values were compared by one-way ANOVA with Sidak's multiple comparisons tests. In TCRdb, the immuneACCESS table is reduced to in-frame sequences with V and J assigned. These tables do not hold every clone; where another copy was compared, an unresolved V gene accounts for under half, and the others remain unexplained. The V and J calls and the clone size are those of that table, but D and trimming were determined from the DNA. The sample table lists approximately 150,000 clones, around 93% of them with a count of one. About 1.5% of the sample belongs to the ten largest clones.

CDR1 and CDR2, per the germline V gene (reference sequence), are LNHDA and SQIVND. Germline trimming amounts to 3 bases on V and 7 bases on J, with 17 as the count of junction bases outside the gene matches. The CDR3 runs 17 amino acids, cysteine and phenylalanine included. The entry retains the CDR3 DNA only, 51 bases that are in frame from base 1. This sample stems from a study of T cell responses to AZD1222 COVID-19 vaccine (dated by TCRdb to the early 2020s). Background on the whole study: AZD1222 recipients given second doses at about 4 weeks or at about 12 weeks were pooled, since spike-specific TCR depth and breadth were not found to differ between the two schedules. A total of 230 to 250 trial participants underwent TCR sequencing, of whom about 200 had received two doses of AZD1222 and 26 had received two doses of the MenACWY control vaccine. Enrollment into the trials was organized by age into subgroups of 18-55, 56-69 and 70-plus years, and those subgroups contained about 150, 27 and 61 TCR-sequenced participants, respectively.

General findings and caveats noted by the study authors: Because no day 14 peak-response samples were available, repertoires were characterized only after the peak T cell response. Vaccine-associated CD4 TCRs spanned the whole spike protein, with dominant responses in regions 160-218 and 743-854. In the small 56-69-year group, the increase in depth fell short of significance, most likely because of low power. After two AZD1222 doses, spike-specific TCR breadth and depth were significantly higher than at day 0 and than in MenACWY recipients. Conclusions about previously exposed vaccinees were limited because only a handful of AZD1222 recipients were SARS-CoV-2 seropositive at baseline. Reportedly, almost half of the unique spike-specific TCRs recognized epitopes lying outside the regions that are mutated in the B.1.351 and B.1.1.7 variants. Participants were mostly white British, with more females than males. The authors suggested clonal diversity may have been underestimated.

The sequences come from peripheral blood, collected on day 0 of AZD1222 vaccination. The chain joins TRBV19 to TRBJ2-5; 7 central nucleotides agree with TRBD1. This sequence originates from an adult in good health. The CDR3 reads CASSIGPPTGPRVTQYF. The DNA reads as follows: TGTGCCAGTAGTATTGGACCCCCGACAGGGCCTAGGGTGACCCAGTACTTC.